This TCR beta chain derives from a study of blood T cell repertoires in COVID-19. Background on the study: Spain, Italy and the United States supplied samples that represented acute and convalescent COVID-19.

The CDR3 sequence is 16 residues long. Germline lookup yields CDR1 KGHDR and CDR2 SFDVKD. J lost 5 bases, V lost 5 bases, and 8 bases had no gene match. Assay used: immunoSEQ multiplex PCR; TCRdb lists only in-frame clones, some missing. This sample carries about 110,000 clones, 80% to 90% of them seen once, and the ten largest clones take around 1.1%. The chain links TRBV24-1 to TRBJ2-5, with TRBD2 identical over 12 bases. The TCR was taken from a human donor in a cohort sampled during active COVID-19. The sample taken for sequencing was peripheral blood. CDR3 region: CATSGLAGGSWETQYF. The DNA of the CDR3 is TGTGCCACCAGTGGTCTAGCGGGAGGGTCGTGGGAGACCCAGTACTTC.